This entry describes one T cell receptor beta chain. The antigen is not known. An end of the junction does not agree with germline; a read error may underlie this. Each CDR3 protein is one row after TCRdb ran MiXCR on the 5' RACE reads. The repertoire has 250,000 to 350,000 distinct CDR3 sequences, around 19% of them found once; the top ten carry less than 9%. These data belong to a study of CD8 T cells in ankylosing spondylitis. Whole-study findings and limits: Reportedly, significant enrichment of disease-linked clones occurred in matched ankylosing spondylitis synovial fluid.

CDR3 length: 13 residues. Germline V gene lookup returns CDR1 SGHKS and CDR2 YYEKEE (reference sequence). Specimen: blood, either unsorted or a sorted T cell fraction (not recorded which). The receptor's source is a male donor with ankylosing spondylitis or in good health (not recorded which). This rearrangement joins TRBV5-5 to TRBJ1-5; D uncertain. This CDR3 is CANSSTAHQPQHF. The DNA of the CDR3 is TGTGCCAACAGCTCGACGGCACATCAGCCCCAGCATTTT. Full variable domain (rest looked up from reference TRBV5-5 and TRBJ1-5): DAGVTQSPTHLIKTRGQQVTLRCSPISGHKSVSWYQQVLGQGPQFIFQYYEKEERGRGNFPDRFSARQFPNYSSELNVNALLLGDSALYLCANSSTAHQPQHFGDGTRLSIL.